This T cell receptor beta chain was documented in a study of identical twins listed by TCRdb under 2016. About the study as a whole: The study deep-sequenced TCR alpha and beta repertoires from monozygotic twins, unrelated adults of various ages and cord blood to test whether fetal clonotypes persist. Replicate twin experiments were performed at different times using different library preparation protocols to rule out contamination.

Turning to this clonotype: Its antigen is not yet known. No base quality values were provided; no much bigger clone lies one nucleotide off.

Overall study results and their limits: A weaker excess of twin sharing was found in beta out-of-frame sequences because the signal-to-noise ratio was lowered by fewer shared sequences. Fewer insertions were carried by abundant cord blood beta clonotypes, a similar but weaker trend appeared in young adult naive repertoires, and no such trend appeared in memory repertoires. Because the same donors could not be followed over many years, the conclusions relied on cross-sectional statistical analysis. Recombination models systematically underestimated out-of-frame TCR alpha sharing in monozygotic twins but agreed with sharing between unrelated individuals. Invariant T cells such as MAIT and iNKT could partly confound zero-insertion analyses, though diverse VJ usage argued against this for most clonotypes. Compared with coincidental sharing between unrelated individuals, an excess of low generation-probability sequences was observed among out-of-frame TCR alpha sequences shared between twins.

All donors were healthy Caucasians. Three pairs of female monozygotic twins, all aged roughly 18 to 30 years, made up the twin cohort. Peripheral blood mononuclear cells were used as the source from which RNA for TCR libraries was isolated. Via the germline V gene (reference sequence), CDR1 is SGHNT and CDR2 YYREEE. From cysteine to phenylalanine, the CDR3 is 12 amino acids long. The read is trimmed to its CDR3 DNA, 36 bases read in frame from base 1. Between the V and J ends, shortened by 4 bases and 5 bases respectively, the junction contains 7 bases. Library method: 5' RACE. This sample was sequenced with an Illumina HiSeq 2000. Template switching added a universal primer binding site, and the final cDNA carried a unique molecular identifier that allowed TCR cDNA molecules to be counted accurately. Specific primers in the conserved constant-segment region were used to synthesize first-strand cDNA for the TCR alpha and beta chains. Each cDNA library was double barcoded, with a SMART-Mk sample barcode plus Illumina barcodes, to control for contamination. TruSeq adapter sequences along with Illumina sample barcodes were introduced in two successive PCR steps. The TCR alpha and beta cDNA libraries were sequenced on the Illumina HiSeq platform using custom primers. The source study handled its data this way. Raw reads were processed with MiGEC to extract unique molecular identifiers, and MiXCR was used to determine CDR3 positions. Recombination models were inferred per individual with the repgenHMM and IGoR tools using an EM algorithm. The tcR package in R was used for shared clonotype analysis, with sharing normalized by the product of cloneset sizes. To study raw recombination without the effects of thymic and clonal selection, out-of-frame nonproductive sequences were analyzed. TCRdb ran its own pipeline on the public reads, namely fastp trimming at Q25 and MiXCR clone calling, and kept in-frame beta chains. Rows are unified per CDR3 protein, each entry keeping the most common DNA and genes. V and J calls and clone size were set by TCRdb, not the authors. Recorded for this sample are some 590,000 distinct CDR3 sequences; 9.5% to 10% of them occurred a single time. The ten largest clones take up around 3.2% of the sample.

These same records also appear under a second study, on yellow fever vaccine responses in identical twins. As noted in the second study: According to the authors, the vaccine-induced T cell response in identical twins seemed to be partly convergent and partly specific to each individual. In identical twins, the study followed T cell clones that responded to the vaccine with precision.

The chain joins TRBV5-4 to TRBJ2-1, with no reliable assignment of the D segment. Sequenced: PBMCs. The origin of this receptor is a woman aged 18-35 years in good health. The DNA sequence reads TGTGCCAGCAGCCCCCTCAACAATGAGCAGTTCTTC. Its translation is CASSPLNNEQFF.